Sequencing of this T cell receptor (beta chain) was carried out in a study of blood T cell repertoires in COVID-19. Study summary: Samples taken during acute and convalescent COVID-19 were collected in the United States, Italy and Spain.

This CDR3 is 12 amino acids long. With 8 bases removed from V and 3 bases from J, the gap between germline ends came to 13 bases. Germline CDR1 GTSNPN, CDR2 SVGIG (reference sequence). This clone was counted only a few times. TCRdb keeps only in-frame clones here, not all; method: immunoSEQ multiplex PCR. The sample records 200,000 or so clones, roughly 88% being singletons. The study assigned cohorts using participant-reported clinical history. The receptor was isolated from a middle-aged woman with acute COVID-19. The specimen sequenced was PBMCs or T cells enriched from blood (not recorded which). The V gene is TRBV30, the J gene TRBJ1-2; D call uncertain. The CDR3 DNA follows: TGTGCCCGAGGGATAAAGGACTATGGCTACACCTTC. It specifies CARGIKDYGYTF. Based on the CDR3 plus reference TRBV30 and TRBJ1-2, the full variable domain is SQTIHQWPATLVQPVGSPLSLECTVEGTSNPNLYWYRQAAGRGLQLLFYSVGIGQISSEVPQNLSASRPQDRQFILSSKKLLLSDSGFYLCARGIKDYGYTFGSGTRLTVV.